The 31 T cell receptor beta chains reported below all come from one sample, sequenced in a study of control samples from healthy donors and cancer patients. The assay was immunoSEQ multiplex PCR, and TCRdb's table has in-frame clones only and misses some. The sample includes roughly 48,000 clones, around 93% seen only once; the top ten take roughly 23%. Sequenced sample: PBMCs. The receptor source for this set is a woman between 40 and 55 years old with head and neck cancer.

J is TRBJ1-5 and V is TRBV2, with D unresolved. Per the germline V gene, CDR1 is SNHLY and CDR2 is FYNNEI. There are 13 residues in the CDR3. The V and J ends lost 6 bases and 4 bases respectively, with 10 bases between them. The CDR3 DNA follows: TGTGCCAGCAGGTGGGCGGAAAATCAGCCCCAGCATTTT. Amino acid sequence: CASRWAENQPQHF.

This chain links TRBV19 with TRBJ1-2; 9 nucleotides align to TRBD1. V lost 6 bases and J lost 4; bases outside the gene matches: 3. The germline V gene encodes CDR1 LNHDA and CDR2 SQIVND (reference sequence). The CDR3 extends over 13 amino acids. In DNA form, the CDR3 reads TGTGCCAGTAGGGGACAGGGCGGCTATGGCTACACCTTC. As protein: CASRGQGGYGYTF.

The chain combines TRBV11-2 with TRBJ2-3; no reliable D call. The CDR3 loop spans 12 amino acids. CDR1 and CDR2 (germline): SGHAT, FQNNGV. Trimming stripped 5 bases from V and 6 bases from J, with 9 bases between. The CDR3 region has the DNA TGTGCCAGCAGCCCCACCCCCGATACGCAGTATTTT. This codes for CASSPTPDTQYF.

The chain recombines TRBV4-1 with TRBJ2-7, with D maybe TRBD1 (6 bases). V lost 0 bases to trimming and J lost 6 bases, with 15 bases between them. Per germline, CDR1 MGHRA and CDR2 YSYEKL. The CDR3 runs 15 residues. Here the CDR3 reads CASSQENDRLSEQYF. For the CDR3, the DNA is TGCGCCAGCAGCCAAGAGAACGACAGGCTCAGCGAGCAGTACTTC.

The J gene is TRBJ1-1, the V gene TRBV14, with a weak D call TRBD1 (5 bases). V dropped 4 bases and J dropped 5 bases, with 20 bases sitting between them. This CDR3 region has 16 residues. Germline values: CDR1 SGHDN, CDR2 FVKESK. The CDR3 coding sequence is TGTGCCAGCAGCCCTTACCTGGACCGGGGACTAACTGAAGCTTTCTTT. Protein: CASSPYLDRGLTEAFF.

The chain combines TRBV18 with TRBJ1-2; tentatively, D is TRBD1 (6 bases). The CDR3 totals 14 residues. Trimming removed 3 bases at V and 7 bases at J, with 15 bases between. Germline V CDR1 and CDR2: KGHSH, LQKENI. The DNA of the CDR3 is TGTGCCAGCTCACCCTCGGACAGTCCGGGTGGCTACACCTTC. Its translation: CASSPSDSPGGYTF.

V is TRBV6-5 and J is TRBJ1-1; tentatively, D is TRBD1 (5 bases). The CDR3 consists of 13 residues. V lost 6 bases and J 1 base, leaving 9 bases between the germline ends. The germline V gene encodes CDR1 MNHEY and CDR2 SVGAGI. The CDR3 nucleotides read TGTGCCAGCAGCTTCACAGGGAACACTGAAGCTTTCTTT. It is translated as CASSFTGNTEAFF.

This clone has more than one count but fewer than ten. V and J are TRBV7-2 and TRBJ1-1, with unresolved D. The CDR3 is 14 residues long. CDR1 and CDR2 (germline): SGHTA, FQGNSA. Trimming pared 5 bases from V and 0 bases from J, leaving 10 bases between. DNA of the CDR3: TGTGCCAGCAGCCGCAGGAACTTGAACACTGAAGCTTTCTTT. Translation: CASSRRNLNTEAFF.

The rearrangement links TRBV5-1 to TRBJ2-5, with D possibly being TRBD1 or TRBD2 (5 bases each). The CDR3 length is 14 residues. CDR1 SGHRS and CDR2 YFSETQ come from the germline V gene. Trimming cost V 0 bases and J 3 bases, with 9 bases left between them. CDR3 in DNA: TGCGCCAGCAGCTTGGTAGGGACGGAAGAGACCCAGTACTTC. Translation gives CASSLVGTEETQYF.

V is TRBV3-1 (or the pseudogene TRBV3-2) and J is TRBJ1-3, with D perhaps matching TRBD1 (6 bases). CDR1 and CDR2 (germline): LGHDT, YNNKEL (reference sequence). Trimming pared 4 bases from V and 1 base from J, leaving 8 bases between. CDR3 length equals 14 residues. CDR3 region: CASSLRGSGNTIYF. In DNA, the CDR3 is TGTGCCAGCAGCCTCAGGGGTTCTGGAAACACCATATATTTT.

This rearrangement joins TRBV6-5 to TRBJ1-1; D is ambiguous. Germline loops: CDR1 MNHEY, CDR2 SVGAGI. The CDR3 spans 14 residues. Trimming removed 5 bases from V and 11 bases from J, with 21 bases in between. CDR3 nucleotides: TGTGCCAGCAGTACCAAAAGCGGCCCAACGGTGGCTTTCTTT. It specifies CASSTKSGPTVAFF.

This clone was detected only once. The chain has TRBV12-3 or TRBV12-4 and TRBJ1-2, with D hard to call. The germline V and J ends were trimmed by 0 bases and 4 bases, with 6 bases remaining between them. The CDR3 has 13 amino acids. The CDR3 protein is CASSLAKVYGYTF. For the CDR3, the DNA is TGTGCCAGCAGTTTAGCCAAGGTCTATGGCTACACCTTC.

The genes are TRBV7-3 and TRBJ2-3; no reliable D call. Trimming stripped 4 bases from V and 4 bases from J, with 9 bases between. The length of the CDR3 is 13 residues. CDR1 is SGHTA, CDR2 FQGTGA, per germline. CDR3 sequence reads: CASSSQRADTQYF. The CDR3 nucleotides read TGTGCCAGCAGCTCCCAAAGAGCAGATACGCAGTATTTT.

J is TRBJ2-3 and V is TRBV25-1, with D maybe TRBD2 (6 bases). Germline V gene sequence: CDR1 MGHDK, CDR2 SYGVNS. The V and J ends lost 8 bases and 6 bases respectively, with 6 bases between them. The length of the CDR3 is 10 residues. Here the CDR3 reads CASRGDTQYF. CDR3 sequence (DNA): TGTGCCAGCCGGGGGGATACGCAGTATTTT. The full variable domain, with the rest looked up from reference TRBV25-1 and TRBJ2-3, is EADIYQTPRYLVIGTGKKITLECSQTMGHDKMYWYQQDPGMELHLIHYSYGVNSTEKGDLSSESTVSRIRTEHFPLTLESARPSHTSQYLCASRGDTQYFGPGTRLTVL.

This chain connects TRBV2 to TRBJ2-3; D might be TRBD2 (7 bases). CDR1 is SNHLY, CDR2 FYNNEI, per germline. The CDR3 runs 17 residues. Trimming removed 0 bases at V and 3 bases at J, with 16 bases between. The CDR3 is CASSEAGRRGRTDTQYF. In DNA, the CDR3 is TGTGCCAGCAGTGAAGCGGGGAGGCGGGGGCGTACAGATACGCAGTATTTT.

The genes are TRBV5-1 and TRBJ1-1; no clear D. V was clipped by 1 base and J by 1 base, with 14 bases between them. Germline assignment: CDR1 SGHRS and CDR2 YFSETQ. This CDR3 contains 16 residues. This chain's CDR3 is CASSLTAFGENTEAFF. For the CDR3, the DNA is TGCGCCAGCAGCTTGACGGCCTTTGGGGAGAACACTGAAGCTTTCTTT.

The rearrangement uses TRBV11-2 and TRBJ2-7; 8 bases match TRBD1. This CDR3 has 14 residues. From germline, CDR1 is SGHAT and CDR2 FQNNGV. V lost 2 bases to trimming and J lost 3 bases; unmatched junction nucleotides: 3. The CDR3 nucleotides are TGTGCCAGCAGCTTACTACAGGGGGGCTACGAGCAGTACTTC. Translating it yields CASSLLQGGYEQYF.

The genes are TRBV11-3 and TRBJ2-3; D remains ambiguous. CDR1 and CDR2 from the germline V gene are SGHNT and YENEEA. V was pared by 6 bases and J by 5 bases, with 12 bases between. There are 13 residues in the CDR3. The CDR3 DNA follows: TGTGCCAGCAGTCTGGCTAGACAAGATACGCAGTATTTT. Amino acids: CASSLARQDTQYF. Supplemented by reference TRBV11-3 and TRBJ2-3, the full variable domain reads EAGVVQSPRYKIIEKKQPVAFWCNPISGHNTLYWYLQNLGQGPELLIRYENEEAVDDSQLPKDRFSAERLKGVDSTLKIQPAELGDSAVYLCASSLARQDTQYFGPGTRLTVL.

This clone was seen just once. This rearrangement joins TRBV2 to TRBJ2-4; no clear D gene. Trimming removed 7 bases at V and 0 bases at J, with 10 bases between. Germline CDR1 is SNHLY and CDR2 is FYNNEI. The CDR3 is 14 amino acids. Written as DNA, the CDR3 is TGTGCCAGCACGAACTACCAAGCCAAAAACATTCAGTACTTC. Amino acid sequence: CASTNYQAKNIQYF.

The rearrangement links TRBV5-1 to TRBJ2-1; 8 nucleotides line up with TRBD1. The trim removed 3 bases at V and 5 bases at J, leaving 10 bases unmatched. CDR3 size: 16 residues. The germline V gene encodes CDR1 SGHRS and CDR2 YFSETQ. The chain's CDR3 is CASSWAVRGPNNEQFF. Here the CDR3 DNA reads TGCGCCAGCAGCTGGGCCGTCAGGGGGCCCAACAATGAGCAGTTCTTC.

This chain connects TRBV27 to TRBJ1-1; TRBD1 matches 9 bases. The CDR3 sequence is 14 residues long. The V gene end was trimmed by 5 bases and the J gene end by 5 bases; junction bases not matched to a gene: 6. The germline CDR1 and CDR2 sequences are MNHEY and SMNVEV (reference sequence). Written as DNA, the CDR3 is TGTGCCAGCAGTGCCCGGGACAGGGATACTGAAGCTTTCTTT. It yields the protein CASSARDRDTEAFF.

A single count supports this clone. The chain employs TRBV25-1 and TRBJ1-4; D may be TRBD1 (5 bases). The V and J ends lost 6 bases and 8 bases respectively, with 16 bases between them. This CDR3 region has 14 residues. Germline CDR1 and CDR2: MGHDK and SYGVNS. CDR3 sequence reads: CASSATVADEKLFF. In DNA, the CDR3 is TGTGCCAGCAGCGCGACAGTCGCGGACGAAAAACTGTTTTTT.

V is TRBV19 and J is TRBJ1-3; D perhaps matches TRBD1 (5 bases). Trimming left V 6 bases short and J 1 base short, with 13 bases between. The CDR3 runs 15 residues. Looked up from germline, CDR1 is LNHDA and CDR2 is SQIVND (reference sequence). The CDR3 is CASRSRAVSGNTIYF. DNA of the CDR3: TGTGCCAGTAGATCCAGGGCAGTGTCTGGAAACACCATATATTTT.

The chain joins TRBV4-2 to TRBJ2-1; 8 nucleotides line up with TRBD1. The V segment lost 3 bases and the J segment 7 bases; nucleotides outside the gene matches: 14. The CDR3 has 17 amino acids. Looked up from germline, CDR1 is LGHNA and CDR2 is YNFKEQ. This CDR3 reads CASSHGPGGVEGNEQFF. The CDR3, as DNA: TGTGCCAGCAGCCATGGTCCAGGGGGCGTAGAGGGGAATGAGCAGTTCTTC.

CDR3 region: CASSSRGVYNSPLHF. CDR3 in DNA: TGTGCCAGCAGCTCCCGCGGGGTTTATAATTCACCCCTCCACTTT. The rearrangement links TRBV5-4 to TRBJ1-6; no clear D gene. CDR1 is SGHNT and CDR2 is YYREEE in the germline V gene (reference sequence). V lost 3 bases and J 4 bases, leaving 11 bases between the germline ends. This CDR3 comprises 15 residues.

The genes are TRBV2 and TRBJ1-4; maybe TRBD1 (5 bases). The V gene's germline CDR1 is SNHLY and CDR2 FYNNEI. V was pared by 11 bases and J by 0 bases, with 10 bases between. The CDR3 has 13 residues. The CDR3 sequence is CASEGSTNEKLFF. The CDR3 DNA is TGTGCCTCGGAGGGGTCAACTAATGAAAAACTGTTTTTT.

V and J are TRBV28 and TRBJ2-5; D perhaps matches TRBD1 (8 bases). The CDR3 is 22 amino acids. Germline V gives CDR1 MDHEN, CDR2 SYDVKM. Trimming removed 4 bases at V and 4 bases at J, with 37 bases between. The CDR3 bases are TGTGCCAGCAGTTCCTTGAGGGCAGGGGGCCTCCCGGGGGGTAAAGGTCGAGAGACCCAGTACTTC. This gives the protein CASSSLRAGGLPGGKGRETQYF.

The rearrangement links TRBV7-9 to TRBJ1-1, with 8 nucleotides matching TRBD1. CDR1 is SEHNR, CDR2 FQNEAQ, per germline (reference sequence). V dropped 5 bases and J dropped 1; count of bases not matched to a gene: 9. This CDR3 spans 16 amino acids. CDR3 sequence (DNA): TGTGCCAGCAGCCTAGGGCACGACAGGGGGAACACTGAAGCTTTCTTT. Translating gives CASSLGHDRGNTEAFF.

This clone appeared a single time. The chain employs TRBV10-3 and TRBJ1-5, with D tentatively TRBD1 (6 bases). V gave up 2 bases and J gave up 5 bases, with 10 bases separating them. The CDR3 covers 14 residues. Germline CDR1 is ENHRY and CDR2 is SYGVKD. The CDR3 DNA reads TGTGCCATCAGTGAGGCGGGGGGCGATCAGCCCCAGCATTTT. As protein: CAISEAGGDQPQHF.

This chain connects TRBV5-4 to TRBJ1-2; a possible D gene is TRBD1 (6 bases). The germline V gene has CDR1 SGHNT and CDR2 YYREEE (reference sequence). The CDR3 has 13 amino acids. With 4 bases removed from V and 7 bases from J, the gap between germline ends came to 14 bases. The CDR3 DNA is TGTGCCAGCAGCGTTACAGGGAGCTCTGGCTACACCTTC. Translated: CASSVTGSSGYTF. The full variable domain, with the rest looked up from reference TRBV5-4 and TRBJ1-2, is ETGVTQSPTHLIKTRGQQVTLRCSSQSGHNTVSWYQQALGQGPQFIFQYYREEENGRGNFPPRFSGLQFPNYSSELNVNALELDDSALYLCASSVTGSSGYTFGSGTRLTVV.

CDR3 nucleotides: TGTGCCAGCAGCTCCCCTCGGGCCATTGACGGAAACACAGATACGCAGTATTTT. It translates to CASSSPRAIDGNTDTQYF. The V and J genes are TRBV28 and TRBJ2-3, with D unresolved. This CDR3 contains 18 residues. The germline CDR1 and CDR2 sequences are MDHEN and SYDVKM. V lost 6 bases and J lost 2, with 24 bases in between.